Here is one TCR beta chain with its context. The data derive from a study of blood T cell repertoires in COVID-19. Study information: Samples came from the United States, Italy and Spain, spanning acute and convalescent COVID-19.

Original handling: Amplification from reference gene primers served as the basis for estimated nucleated cell counts. The assay was immunoSEQ multiplex PCR, and TCRdb's table has in-frame clones only and misses some. The V and J calls and clone size were taken over from that table, and D and trimming were inferred from the DNA. The sample carries about 55,000 clones, approximately 85% recorded once. Germline CDR1 SGHAT, CDR2 FQNNGV. The CDR3 has 16 residues. Between the trimmed V and J ends, which lost 4 bases and 3 bases, there was a span of 18 bases. The chain is built from TRBV11-2 and TRBJ1-1; TRBD1 might be the D (6 bases). The origin of this receptor is a human donor in a cohort sampled during active COVID-19. The sequenced sample was peripheral blood. The CDR3 reads CASSSIKGGIDTEAFF. CDR3 sequence (DNA): TGTGCCAGCAGCTCCATTAAGGGGGGGATAGACACTGAAGCTTTCTTT.